This T cell receptor beta chain appears in the sequencing data of a study of shared clonotypes between healthy human individuals. The V end lost 5 bases, the J end lost 0 bases, and 14 bases lay between the germline ends. CDR3 size: 15 residues. CDR1 and CDR2 from the germline V gene are SGHDT and YYEEEE. Cells designated naive CD8 were CD45RO-negative and were positively selected for CCR7, with terminally differentiated effector memory CD45RA+ cells excluded. Method: immunoSEQ multiplex PCR; TCRdb's copy keeps in-frame clones and lacks some. The sample records around 2,100,000 clones, less than 95% being singletons.

This TCR derives from a man aged 18 to 30 in good health. The specimen was naive CD8+ T cells sorted from blood. The V gene is TRBV5-6, the J gene TRBJ2-5, with a weak D call TRBD1 (5 bases). CDR3 region: CASSTEKGYQETQYF. The CDR3 nucleotides are TGTGCCAGCAGTACTGAGAAGGGGTACCAAGAGACCCAGTACTTC.